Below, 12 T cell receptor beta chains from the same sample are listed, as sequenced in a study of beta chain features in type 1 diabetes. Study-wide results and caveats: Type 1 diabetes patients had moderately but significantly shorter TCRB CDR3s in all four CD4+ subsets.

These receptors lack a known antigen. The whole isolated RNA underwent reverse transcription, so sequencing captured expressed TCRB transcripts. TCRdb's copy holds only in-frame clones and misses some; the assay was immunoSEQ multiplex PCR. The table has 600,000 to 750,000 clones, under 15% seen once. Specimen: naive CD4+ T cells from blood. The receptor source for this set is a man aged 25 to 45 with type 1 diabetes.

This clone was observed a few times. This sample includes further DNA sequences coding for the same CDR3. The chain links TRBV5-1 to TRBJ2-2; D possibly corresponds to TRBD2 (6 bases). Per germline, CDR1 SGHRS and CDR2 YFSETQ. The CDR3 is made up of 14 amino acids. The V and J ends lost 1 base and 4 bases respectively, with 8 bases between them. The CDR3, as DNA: TGCGCCAGCAGCTTGCTGGGGGGCACCGGGGAGCTGTTTTTT. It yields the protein CASSLLGGTGELFF.

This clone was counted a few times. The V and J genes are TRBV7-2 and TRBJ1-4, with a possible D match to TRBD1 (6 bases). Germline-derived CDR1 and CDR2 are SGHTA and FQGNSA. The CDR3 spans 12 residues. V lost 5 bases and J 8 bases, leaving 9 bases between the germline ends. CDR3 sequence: CASSTGFEKLFF. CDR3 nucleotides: TGTGCCAGCAGCACAGGGTTCGAAAAACTGTTTTTT.

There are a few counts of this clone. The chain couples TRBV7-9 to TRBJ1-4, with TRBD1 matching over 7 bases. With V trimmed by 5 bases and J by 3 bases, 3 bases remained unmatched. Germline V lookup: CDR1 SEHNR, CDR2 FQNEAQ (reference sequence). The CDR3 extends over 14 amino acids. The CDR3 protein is CASSTGTANEKLFF. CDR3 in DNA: TGTGCCAGCAGCACCGGGACAGCTAATGAAAAACTGTTTTTT.

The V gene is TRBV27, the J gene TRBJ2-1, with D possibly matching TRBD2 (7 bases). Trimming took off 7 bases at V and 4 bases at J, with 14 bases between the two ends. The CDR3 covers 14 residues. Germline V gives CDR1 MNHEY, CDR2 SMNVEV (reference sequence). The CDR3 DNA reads TGTGCCAGCATGTGGGGGGGGACATACAATGAGCAGTTCTTC. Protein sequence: CASMWGGTYNEQFF.

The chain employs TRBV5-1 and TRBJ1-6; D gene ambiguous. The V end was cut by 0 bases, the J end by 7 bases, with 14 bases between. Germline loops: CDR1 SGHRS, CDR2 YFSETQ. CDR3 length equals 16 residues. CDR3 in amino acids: CASSLAQVVKNSPLHF. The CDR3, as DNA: TGCGCCAGCAGCTTGGCCCAGGTTGTGAAAAATTCACCCCTCCACTTT.

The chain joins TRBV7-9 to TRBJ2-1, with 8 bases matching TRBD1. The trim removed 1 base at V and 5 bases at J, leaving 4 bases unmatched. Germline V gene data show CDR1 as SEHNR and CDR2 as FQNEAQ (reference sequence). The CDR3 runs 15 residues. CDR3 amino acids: CASSLGQGANNEQFF. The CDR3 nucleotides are TGTGCCAGCAGCTTAGGGCAGGGGGCTAACAATGAGCAGTTCTTC. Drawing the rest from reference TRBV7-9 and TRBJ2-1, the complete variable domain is DTGVSQNPRHKITKRGQNVTFRCDPISEHNRLYWYRQTLGQGPEFLTYFQNEAQLEKSRLLSDRFSAERPKGSFSTLEIQRTEQGDSAMYLCASSLGQGANNEQFFGPGTRLTVL.

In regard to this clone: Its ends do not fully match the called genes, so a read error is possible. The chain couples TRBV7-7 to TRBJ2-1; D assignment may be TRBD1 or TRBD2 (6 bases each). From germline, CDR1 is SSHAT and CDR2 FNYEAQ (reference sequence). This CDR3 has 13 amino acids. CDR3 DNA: TGTGCTAGCAGCTTAGAGGGGGGCAATGAGCAGTTCTTC. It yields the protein CASSLEGGNEQFF.

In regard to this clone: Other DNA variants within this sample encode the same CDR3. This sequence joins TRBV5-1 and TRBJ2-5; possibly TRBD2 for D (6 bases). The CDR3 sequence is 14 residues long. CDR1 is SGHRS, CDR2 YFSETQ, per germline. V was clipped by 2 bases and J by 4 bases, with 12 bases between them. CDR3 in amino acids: CASSLGGVGETQYF. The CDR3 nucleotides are TGCGCCAGCAGCTTAGGAGGGGTGGGAGAGACCCAGTACTTC.

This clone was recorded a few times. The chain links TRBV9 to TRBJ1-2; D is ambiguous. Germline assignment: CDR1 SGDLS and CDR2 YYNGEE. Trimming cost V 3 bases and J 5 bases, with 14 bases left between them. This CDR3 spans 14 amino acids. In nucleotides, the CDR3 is TGTGCCAGCAGCGGGGGATCTTTTTTATATGGCTACACCTTC. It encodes CASSGGSFLYGYTF.

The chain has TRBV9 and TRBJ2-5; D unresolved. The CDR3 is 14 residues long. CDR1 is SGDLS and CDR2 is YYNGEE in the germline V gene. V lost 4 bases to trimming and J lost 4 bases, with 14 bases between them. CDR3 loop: CASSSGSRLETQYF. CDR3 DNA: TGTGCCAGCAGCTCCGGGTCGCGGCTAGAGACCCAGTACTTC.

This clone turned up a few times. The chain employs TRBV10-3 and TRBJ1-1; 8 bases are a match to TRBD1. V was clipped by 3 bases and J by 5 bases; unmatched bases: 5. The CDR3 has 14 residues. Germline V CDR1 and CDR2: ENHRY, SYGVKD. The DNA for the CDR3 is TGTGCCATCAGTGACCGGGACAGGTGGACTGAAGCTTTCTTT. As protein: CAISDRDRWTEAFF.

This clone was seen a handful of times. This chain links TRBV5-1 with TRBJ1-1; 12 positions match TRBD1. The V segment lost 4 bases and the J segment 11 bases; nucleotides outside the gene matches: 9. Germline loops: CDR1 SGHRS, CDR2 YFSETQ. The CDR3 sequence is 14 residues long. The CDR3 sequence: CASSLAGQGANAFF. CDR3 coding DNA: TGCGCCAGCAGCCTGGCGGGACAGGGGGCGAATGCTTTCTTT.